The clone carrying this TCR beta chain was detected only a few times. Its antigen is still unknown. A multiplex PCR was run with 60 Vbeta primers and 13 Jbeta primers. The table came from immunoSEQ multiplex PCR; TCRdb's copy has only in-frame clones and leaves some out. The sample has fewer than 75,000 clones, over 70% seen once. This sample was included in a study of cytomegalovirus exposure and HLA in healthy donors. General study points: Links to common viral pathogens appeared, in a later analysis, for several of the most significant clusters.

With 5 bases removed from V and 1 base from J, the gap between germline ends came to 8 bases. The CDR3 spans 13 residues. CDR1 MNHEY and CDR2 SVGAGI come from the germline V gene. The genes are TRBV6-5 and TRBJ1-1, with a weak D call TRBD1 (6 bases). This TCR came from a man aged 65 to 79 in good health and CMV-seronegative. Sequencing was performed on PBMCs. CDR3 sequence: CASSRTANTEAFF. Written as DNA, the CDR3 is TGTGCCAGCAGTCGGACAGCGAACACTGAAGCTTTCTTT.